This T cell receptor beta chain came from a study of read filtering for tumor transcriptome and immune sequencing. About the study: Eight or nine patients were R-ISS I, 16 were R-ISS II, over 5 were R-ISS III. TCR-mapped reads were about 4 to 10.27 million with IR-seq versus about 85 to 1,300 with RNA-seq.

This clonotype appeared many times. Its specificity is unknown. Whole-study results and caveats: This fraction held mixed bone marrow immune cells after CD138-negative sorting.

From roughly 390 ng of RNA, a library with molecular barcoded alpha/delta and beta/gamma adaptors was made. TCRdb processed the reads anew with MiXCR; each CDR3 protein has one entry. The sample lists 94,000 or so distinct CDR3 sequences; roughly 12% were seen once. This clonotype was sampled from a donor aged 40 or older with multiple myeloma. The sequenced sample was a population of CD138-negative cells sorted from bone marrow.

The CDR3 reads CSATGERSGTSRKIFYEQYF. The CDR3 bases are TGCAGCGCGACAGGGGAAAGGTCGGGGACTAGCCGCAAAATCTTCTACGAGCAGTACTTC. This sequence joins TRBV29-1 and TRBJ2-7; tentative D call: TRBD2 (9 bases). Germline CDR1 and CDR2: SQVTM and ANQGSEA. The CDR3 length is 20 residues. V gave up 7 bases and J gave up 3 bases, with 37 bases separating them.